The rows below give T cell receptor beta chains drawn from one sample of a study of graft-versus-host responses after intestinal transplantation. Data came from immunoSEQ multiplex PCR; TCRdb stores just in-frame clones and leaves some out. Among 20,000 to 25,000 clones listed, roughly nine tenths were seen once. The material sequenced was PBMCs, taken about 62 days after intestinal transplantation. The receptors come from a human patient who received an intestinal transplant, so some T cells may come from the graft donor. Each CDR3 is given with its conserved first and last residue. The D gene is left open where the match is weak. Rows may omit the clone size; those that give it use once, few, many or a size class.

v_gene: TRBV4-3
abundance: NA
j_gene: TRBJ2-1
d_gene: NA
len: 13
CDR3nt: TGCGCCAGCAGCCAAGACTTGTACAATGAGCAGTTCTTC
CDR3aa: CASSQDLYNEQFF

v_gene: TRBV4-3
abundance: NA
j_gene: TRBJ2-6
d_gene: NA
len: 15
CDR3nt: TGCGCCAGCAGCCAACAGGGAGCTGGGGCCAACGTCCTGACTTTC
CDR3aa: CASSQQGAGANVLTF

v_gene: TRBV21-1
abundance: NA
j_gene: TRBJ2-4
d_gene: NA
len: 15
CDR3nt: TGTGCCAGCAGCAAATTGGGGATAGCCAAAAACATTCAGTACTTC
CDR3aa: CASSKLGIAKNIQYF

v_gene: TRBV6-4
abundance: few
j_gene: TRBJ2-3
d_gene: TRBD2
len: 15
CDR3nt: TGTGCCAGCAGTGACACTAGCGGGGGGGCAGATACGCAGTATTTT
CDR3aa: CASSDTSGGADTQYF

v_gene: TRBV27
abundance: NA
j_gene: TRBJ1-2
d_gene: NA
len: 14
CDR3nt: TGTGCCAGCAGTTTAAGTTTGGGGGTCAAAGGCTACACCTTC
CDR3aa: CASSLSLGVKGYTF

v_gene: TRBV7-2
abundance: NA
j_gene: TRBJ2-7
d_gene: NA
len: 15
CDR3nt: TGTGCCAGCAGCCCGGGACCATTGAGCTCCTACGAGCAGTACTTC
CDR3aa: CASSPGPLSSYEQYF

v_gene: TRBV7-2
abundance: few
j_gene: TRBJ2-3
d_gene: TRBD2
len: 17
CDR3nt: TGTGCCAGCAGCTTAAGGCTAGCGGGGGCCAGCACAGATACGCAGTATTTT
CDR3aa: CASSLRLAGASTDTQYF

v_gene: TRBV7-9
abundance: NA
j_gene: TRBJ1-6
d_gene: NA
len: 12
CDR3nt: TGTGCCAGCAGCCCGGGGGATTCACCCCTCCACTTT
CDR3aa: CASSPGDSPLHF

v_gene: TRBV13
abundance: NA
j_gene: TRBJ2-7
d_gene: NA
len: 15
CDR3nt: TGTGCCAGCAGCTTAGCGACGCAGGGGAACTACGAGCAGTACTTC
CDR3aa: CASSLATQGNYEQYF

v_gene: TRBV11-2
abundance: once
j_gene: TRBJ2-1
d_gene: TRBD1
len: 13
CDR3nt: TGTGCCAGCAGCCCCGGGACAGACAATGAGCAGTTCTTC
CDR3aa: CASSPGTDNEQFF